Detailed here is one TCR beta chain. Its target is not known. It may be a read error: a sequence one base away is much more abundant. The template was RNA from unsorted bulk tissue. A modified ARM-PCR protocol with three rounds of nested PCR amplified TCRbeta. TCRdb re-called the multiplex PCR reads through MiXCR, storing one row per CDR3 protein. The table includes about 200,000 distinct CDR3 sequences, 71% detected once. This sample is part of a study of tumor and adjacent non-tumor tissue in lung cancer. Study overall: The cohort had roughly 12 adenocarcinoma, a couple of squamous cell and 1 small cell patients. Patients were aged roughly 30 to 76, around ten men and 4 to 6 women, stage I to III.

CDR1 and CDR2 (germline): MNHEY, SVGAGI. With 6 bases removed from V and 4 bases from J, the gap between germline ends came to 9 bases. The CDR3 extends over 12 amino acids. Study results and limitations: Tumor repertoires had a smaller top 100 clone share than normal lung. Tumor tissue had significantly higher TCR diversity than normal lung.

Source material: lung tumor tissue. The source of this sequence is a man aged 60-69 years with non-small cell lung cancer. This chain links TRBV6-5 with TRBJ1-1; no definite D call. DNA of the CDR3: TGTGCCAGCAGGTCGGTGAGCACTGAAGCTTTCTTT. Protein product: CASRSVSTEAFF.